Below, 5 T cell receptor beta chains from the same sample are listed, as sequenced in a study of OX40 agonist ivuxolimab in advanced cancers. Clones were sequenced by immunoSEQ multiplex PCR, and TCRdb holds only the in-frame ones, with some missing. The sample includes roughly 65,000 clones, roughly nine tenths of them seen just once. This specimen consisted of CD4+ or CD8+ T cells sorted from blood, obtained in a trial of the OX40 agonist ivuxolimab. Receptors were obtained from an adult with an advanced solid tumor such as melanoma, head and neck, liver or kidney cancer.

The rearrangement links TRBV6-5 to TRBJ1-5; 8 nucleotides agree with TRBD1. Germline CDR1 MNHEY, CDR2 SVGAGI. The V segment lost 6 bases and the J segment 4 bases; nucleotides outside the gene matches: 2. The length of the CDR3 is 13 residues. The CDR3 is CASRRTGNQPQHF. CDR3 nucleotide sequence: TGTGCCAGCAGACGGACAGGGAATCAGCCCCAGCATTTT.

The DNA of the CDR3 is TGCGCCAGCAGCCAAGATCTGACCGAACGGGATCAGCCCCAGCATTTT. Translated, it gives CASSQDLTERDQPQHF. The chain employs TRBV4-1 and TRBJ1-5; no clear D. Germline values: CDR1 MGHRA, CDR2 YSYEKL. The V gene lost 0 bases and the J gene lost 5 bases, with 14 bases spanning the gap. The CDR3 sequence is 16 residues long.

This chain links TRBV11-2 with TRBJ1-6, with TRBD1 matching over 8 bases. From germline, CDR1 is SGHAT and CDR2 FQNNGV. The V and J ends lost 5 bases and 8 bases, in that order; junction bases with no gene match: 5. The CDR3 length is 14 residues. CDR3 DNA sequence: TGTGCCAGCAGCCAAGGACAGGGATATTCACCCCTCCACTTT. Translating it yields CASSQGQGYSPLHF.

The rearrangement links TRBV19 to TRBJ2-3, with 10 bases identical to TRBD2. Losses at the gene ends were 5 bases for V and 3 bases for J; bases not matched to a gene: 11. In germline, CDR1 is LNHDA, CDR2 SQIVND (reference sequence). This CDR3 comprises 17 residues. The DNA for the CDR3 is TGTGCCAGTAGTGTCCTGGGTAGCGGGAGGCCTACAGATACGCAGTATTTT. Residues: CASSVLGSGRPTDTQYF.

This rearrangement joins TRBV5-4 to TRBJ2-1; perhaps TRBD1 as D (6 bases). CDR3 length equals 16 residues. The ends were cut back, 3 bases at V and 9 bases at J, with 22 bases in the middle. Per the germline V gene, CDR1 is SGHNT and CDR2 is YYREEE (reference sequence). The chain's CDR3 is CASSSIGTSTWGEQFF. The CDR3 DNA reads as TGTGCCAGCAGCTCCATCGGGACAAGCACTTGGGGTGAGCAGTTCTTC.